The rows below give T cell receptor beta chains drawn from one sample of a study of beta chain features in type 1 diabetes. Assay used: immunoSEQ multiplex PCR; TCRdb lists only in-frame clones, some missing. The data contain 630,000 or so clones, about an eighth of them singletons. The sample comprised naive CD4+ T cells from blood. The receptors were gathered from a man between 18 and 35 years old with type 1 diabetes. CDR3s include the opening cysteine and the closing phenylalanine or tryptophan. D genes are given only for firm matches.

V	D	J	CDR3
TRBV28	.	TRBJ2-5	CASSPPVRGAETQYF
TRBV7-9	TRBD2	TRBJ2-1	CASSPFERGYNEQFF
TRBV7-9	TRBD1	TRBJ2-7	CASSFGQGNEQYF
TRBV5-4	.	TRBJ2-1	CASSRVRDTTHNEQFF
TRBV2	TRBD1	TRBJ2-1	CATGTGVAYNEQFF
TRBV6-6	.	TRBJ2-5	CASSYSDLRLSQYF
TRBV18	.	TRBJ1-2	CASSPGAGDSIYGYTF
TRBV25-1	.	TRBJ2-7	CASSDAGDHEQYF
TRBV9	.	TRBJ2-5	CASSLDQGTQYF
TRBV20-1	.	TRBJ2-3	CSASPTDTQYF
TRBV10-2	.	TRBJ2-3	CASSKGPDTQYF